This T cell receptor beta chain was sequenced in a study of regulatory T cells in long-lasting Graves disease (dated by TCRdb to about 2021). A note on the overall study: Persistent Graves' disease meant more than 5 years of antithyroid drug treatment with TSH receptor autoantibodies that stayed positive. The study was registered as a clinical trial and conducted in China. In the clinical cohort, patients with persistent Graves' disease had used antithyroid drugs for an average of around ten years. A total of roughly 35 samples underwent TCR sequencing, from 13 patients with persistent Graves' disease and roughly 20 patients with newly diagnosed Graves' disease. This study used TCR sequencing and RNA sequencing of peripheral blood to compare persistent Graves' disease patients against newly diagnosed Graves' disease patients. General study outcomes and caveats: Lower TCR Shannon entropy and fewer highly expanded clones were observed in persistent Graves' disease patients than in newly diagnosed patients, which suggested clonal expansion. A larger number of public clonotypes was shared among persistent patients (approximately 2,600) than among newly diagnosed patients (approximately 930). Only the TCR beta chain was sequenced and analyzed. As a limitation, the authors acknowledged that the small sample size may reduce accuracy. Only peripheral blood was studied, because thyroid tissue, the primary lesion, was inaccessible. Preferential use of TRBV28, TRBJ1-2 and TRBJ2-5 was observed in persistent disease, whereas TRBV20-1 and TRBJ2-1 were favored in newly diagnosed disease.

Library preparation used multiplex PCR. Sequencer: Illumina HiSeq 4000. iRepertoire HTBI primers and Arm-PCR amplification of CDR3 regions were used to construct TCR beta libraries. Before sequencing, the PCR products underwent gel purification. In the original analysis: Across samples, 60 to 70 TRBV and roughly 15 TRBJ segments were identified and used for gene usage analysis of CDR3 amino acid clonotypes. Filtered high-quality paired reads were merged into contigs using COPE and FqMerger. BLAST was used to align contigs to IMGT TRBV, TRBD and TRBJ reference genes, and CDR3 was defined according to IMGT. Clonotypes above 0.1% frequency were classified as highly expanded clones. Shannon entropy was used to measure repertoire diversity, and the Gini coefficient was used to measure V-J evenness. Public clonotypes were defined as clonotypes shared by more than one individual. TCRdb handled the public reads itself, with Q25 trimming in fastp and clone calling in MiXCR, and kept productive beta chains. Rows are combined by CDR3 protein, so each entry shows the most common genes and DNA. The V and J calls and clone size come from TCRdb's table, not from the authors' own analysis. The sample data list fewer than 450,000 distinct CDR3 sequences, and about a quarter of these were observed just once. Of the sample, over 25% is held by the ten largest clones.

This clonotype was counted many times. Its binding antigen is unknown. No base quality values were provided; no much bigger clone lies one nucleotide off. Explained via the paper, the time point label denotes: persistent/refractory GD, antithyroid drugs over 5 years with positive TRAb. For both TCR sequencing and RNA sequencing, RNA was extracted from PBMCs in TRIzol. Graves' disease was diagnosed according to American Thyroid Association guidelines. Patients were recruited from an endocrinology department in Xi'an, China. Each patient gave 7.5 to 10 milliliters of peripheral blood, collected in an EDTA anticoagulant tube. Ficoll Paque Plus density gradient separation was used to isolate PBMCs, and no further T cell sorting was done. An Agilent 2100 Bioanalyzer and agarose gel were used to check RNA quality, and a NanoDrop 2000 was used to measure RNA concentration. The junction carries 10 bases between V and J, which are trimmed by 0 bases and 4 bases respectively. Sequences LNHNV (CDR1) and YYDKDF (CDR2) are obtained from the germline V gene (reference sequence). The CDR3 runs 15 amino acids, cysteine and phenylalanine included. Only the CDR3 portion is preserved as DNA: 45 bases, with reading frame beginning at the first base.

This TCR came from a female donor with Graves disease. Sequencing used peripheral blood mononuclear cells (PBMCs), obtained when the disease was refractory, from a patient treated with antithyroid drugs. This receptor chain uses TRBV15 and TRBJ1-5, with TRBD1 tentatively as D gene (5 bases match). The CDR3 protein: CATSRDIQANQPQHF. In nucleotide form, the sequence is TGTGCCACCAGCAGAGATATACAGGCGAATCAGCCCCAGCATTTT.